This entry concerns a single T cell receptor (beta chain). These data belong to a study of blood T cells in healthy people across ages. A second PCR, run for roughly 7 to 12 cycles, used a sample-barcoded 5' primer plus a J-beta primer mix. In TCRdb, the 5' RACE reads were re-called with MiXCR into one record per CDR3 protein. In the table there are 1.5 million to 2 million distinct CDR3 sequences, almost 35% of which are singletons. Trimming took 0 bases from V and 3 from J, leaving 24 bases between them. The germline gives CDR1 MNHNS, CDR2 SASEGT. This CDR3 has 19 residues. The genes are TRBV6-1 and TRBJ2-7, with a possible D match to TRBD2 (6 bases). Input material: blood. The receptor comes from a woman under 40 in good health. The CDR3 spells CASSEAPGLWEDLHYEQYF. The CDR3, as DNA: TGTGCCAGCAGTGAAGCGCCCGGGTTGTGGGAGGACTTACACTACGAGCAGTACTTC.